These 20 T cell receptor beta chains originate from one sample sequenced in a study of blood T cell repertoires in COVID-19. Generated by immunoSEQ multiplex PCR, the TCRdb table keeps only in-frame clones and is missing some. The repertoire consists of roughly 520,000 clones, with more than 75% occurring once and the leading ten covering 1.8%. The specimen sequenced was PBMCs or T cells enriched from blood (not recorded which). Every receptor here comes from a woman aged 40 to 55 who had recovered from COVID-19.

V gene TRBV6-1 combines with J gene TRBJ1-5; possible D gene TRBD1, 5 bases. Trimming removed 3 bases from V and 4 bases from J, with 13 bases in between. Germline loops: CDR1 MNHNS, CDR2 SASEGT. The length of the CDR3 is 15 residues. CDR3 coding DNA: TGTGCCAGCAGTGAGGGGCCGGGGGGTAATCAGCCCCAGCATTTT. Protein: CASSEGPGGNQPQHF.

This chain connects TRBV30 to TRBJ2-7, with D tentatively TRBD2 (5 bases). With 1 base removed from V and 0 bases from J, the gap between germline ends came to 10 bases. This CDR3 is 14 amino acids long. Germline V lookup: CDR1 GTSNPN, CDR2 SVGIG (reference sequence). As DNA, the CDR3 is TGTGCCTGGAGTGGGGCGGGCCACTCCTACGAGCAGTACTTC. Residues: CAWSGAGHSYEQYF.

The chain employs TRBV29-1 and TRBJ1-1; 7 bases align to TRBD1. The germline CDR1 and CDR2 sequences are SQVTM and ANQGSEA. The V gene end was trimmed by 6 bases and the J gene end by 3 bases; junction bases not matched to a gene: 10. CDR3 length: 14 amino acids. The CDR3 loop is CSVLYRGIDTEAFF. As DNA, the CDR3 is TGCAGCGTGCTATACAGGGGTATCGACACTGAAGCTTTCTTT.

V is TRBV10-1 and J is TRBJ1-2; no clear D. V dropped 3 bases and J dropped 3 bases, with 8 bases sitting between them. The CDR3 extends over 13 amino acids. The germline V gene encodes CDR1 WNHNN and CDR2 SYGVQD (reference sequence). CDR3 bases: TGCGCCAGCAGTGACAGATCAGACTATGGCTACACCTTC. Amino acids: CASSDRSDYGYTF.

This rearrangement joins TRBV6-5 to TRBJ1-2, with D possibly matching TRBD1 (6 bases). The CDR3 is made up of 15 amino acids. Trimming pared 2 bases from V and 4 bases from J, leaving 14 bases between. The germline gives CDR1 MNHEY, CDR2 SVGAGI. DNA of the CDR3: TGTGCCAGCAGTTACGATGTGACAGGAGCCTATGGCTACACCTTC. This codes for CASSYDVTGAYGYTF.

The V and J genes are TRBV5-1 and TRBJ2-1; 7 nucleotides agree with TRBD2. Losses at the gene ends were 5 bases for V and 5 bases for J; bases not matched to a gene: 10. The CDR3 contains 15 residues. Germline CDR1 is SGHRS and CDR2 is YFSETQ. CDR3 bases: TGCGCCAGCAGAATCGGGAGGCCTCCCCACAATGAGCAGTTCTTC. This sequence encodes CASRIGRPPHNEQFF.

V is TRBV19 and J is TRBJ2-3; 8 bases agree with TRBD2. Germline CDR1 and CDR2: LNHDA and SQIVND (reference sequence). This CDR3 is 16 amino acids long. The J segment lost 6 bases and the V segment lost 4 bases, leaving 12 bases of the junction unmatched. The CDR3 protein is CASSSLGLAQGDTQYF. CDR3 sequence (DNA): TGTGCCAGTAGTAGCCTCGGACTAGCCCAGGGGGATACGCAGTATTTT.

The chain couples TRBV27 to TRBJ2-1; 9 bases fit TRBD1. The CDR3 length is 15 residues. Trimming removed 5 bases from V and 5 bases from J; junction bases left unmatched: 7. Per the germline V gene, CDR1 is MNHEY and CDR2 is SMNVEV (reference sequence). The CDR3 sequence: CASSPRGQGNNEQFF. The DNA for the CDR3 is TGTGCCAGCAGTCCCAGGGGACAGGGAAACAATGAGCAGTTCTTC.

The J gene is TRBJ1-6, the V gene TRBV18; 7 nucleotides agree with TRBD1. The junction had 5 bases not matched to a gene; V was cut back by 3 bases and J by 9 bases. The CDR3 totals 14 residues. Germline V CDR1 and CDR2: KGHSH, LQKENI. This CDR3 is CASSPGTAGSPLHF. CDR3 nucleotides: TGTGCCAGCTCACCCGGGACAGCTGGTTCACCCCTCCACTTT. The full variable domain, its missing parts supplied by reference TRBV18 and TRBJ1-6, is NAGVMQNPRHLVRRRGQEARLRCSPMKGHSHVYWYRQLPEEGLKFMVYLQKENIIDESGMPKERFSAEFPKEGPSILRIQQVVRGDSAAYFCASSPGTAGSPLHFGNGTRLTVT.

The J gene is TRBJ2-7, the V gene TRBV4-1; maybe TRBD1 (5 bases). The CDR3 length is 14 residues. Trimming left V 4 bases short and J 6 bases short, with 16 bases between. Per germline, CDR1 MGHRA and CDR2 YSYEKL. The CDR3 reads CASSLHLGESEQYF. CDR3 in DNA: TGCGCCAGCAGCCTTCACTTAGGGGAAAGCGAGCAGTACTTC.

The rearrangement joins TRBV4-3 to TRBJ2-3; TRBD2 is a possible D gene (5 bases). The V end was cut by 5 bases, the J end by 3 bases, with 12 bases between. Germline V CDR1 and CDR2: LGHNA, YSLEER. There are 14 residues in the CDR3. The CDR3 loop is CASSGRSGTDTQYF. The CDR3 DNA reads TGCGCCAGCAGCGGTCGGTCGGGGACAGATACGCAGTATTTT.

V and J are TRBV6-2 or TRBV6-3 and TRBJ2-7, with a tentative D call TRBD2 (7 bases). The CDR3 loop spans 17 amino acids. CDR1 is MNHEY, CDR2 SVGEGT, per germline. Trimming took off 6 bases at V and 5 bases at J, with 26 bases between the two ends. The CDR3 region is CASSNLVGRGRGDEQYF. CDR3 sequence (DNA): TGTGCCAGCAGCAACCTCGTTGGGAGGGGGAGAGGAGACGAGCAGTACTTC.

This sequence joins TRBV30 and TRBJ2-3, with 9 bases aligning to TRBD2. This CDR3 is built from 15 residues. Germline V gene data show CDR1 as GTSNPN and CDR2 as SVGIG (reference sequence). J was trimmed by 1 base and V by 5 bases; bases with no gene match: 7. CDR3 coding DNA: TGTGCCTGGTCCCTAGCGGGATCCGGCACAGATACGCAGTATTTT. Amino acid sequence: CAWSLAGSGTDTQYF.

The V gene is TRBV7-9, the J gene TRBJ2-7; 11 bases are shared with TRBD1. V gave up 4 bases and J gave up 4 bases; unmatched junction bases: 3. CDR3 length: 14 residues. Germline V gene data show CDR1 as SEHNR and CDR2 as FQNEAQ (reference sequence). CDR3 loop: CASSWTGGGYEQYF. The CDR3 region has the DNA TGTGCCAGCAGCTGGACAGGGGGCGGATACGAGCAGTACTTC. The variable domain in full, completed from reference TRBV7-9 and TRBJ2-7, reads DTGVSQNPRHKITKRGQNVTFRCDPISEHNRLYWYRQTLGQGPEFLTYFQNEAQLEKSRLLSDRFSAERPKGSFSTLEIQRTEQGDSAMYLCASSWTGGGYEQYFGPGTRLTVT.

Written as DNA, the CDR3 is TGTGCCAGCAGTTCAGACTTCTATGGCTACACCTTC. Its protein is CASSSDFYGYTF. This chain uses TRBV6-5 with TRBJ1-2, with D unclear. This CDR3 is built from 12 residues. Trimming removed 4 bases from V and 4 bases from J, with 7 bases in between. Germline CDR1 reads MNHEY; CDR2 reads SVGAGI.

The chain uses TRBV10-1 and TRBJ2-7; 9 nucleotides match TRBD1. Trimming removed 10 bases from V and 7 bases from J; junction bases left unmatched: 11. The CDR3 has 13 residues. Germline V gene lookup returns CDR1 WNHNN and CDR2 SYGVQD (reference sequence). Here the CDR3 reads CATNNRGQEEQYF. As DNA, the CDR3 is TGCGCCACCAACAACAGGGGGCAAGAAGAGCAGTACTTC.

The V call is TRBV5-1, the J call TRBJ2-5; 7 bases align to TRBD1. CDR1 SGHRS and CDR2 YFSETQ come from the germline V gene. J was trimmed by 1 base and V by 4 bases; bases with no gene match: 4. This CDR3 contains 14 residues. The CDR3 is CASSPGQTQETQYF. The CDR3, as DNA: TGCGCCAGCAGCCCGGGACAGACCCAAGAGACCCAGTACTTC.

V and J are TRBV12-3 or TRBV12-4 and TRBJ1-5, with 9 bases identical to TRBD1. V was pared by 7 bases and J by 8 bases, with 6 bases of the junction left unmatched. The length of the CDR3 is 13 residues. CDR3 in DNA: TGTGCCAGCACTACGGGACAGGGCGAGCCCCAGCATTTT. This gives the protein CASTTGQGEPQHF.

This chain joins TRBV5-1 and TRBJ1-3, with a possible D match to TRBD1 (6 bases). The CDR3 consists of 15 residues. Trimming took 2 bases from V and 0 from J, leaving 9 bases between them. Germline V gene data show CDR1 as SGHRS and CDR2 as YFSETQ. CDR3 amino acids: CASSLRGGSGNTIYF. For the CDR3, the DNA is TGCGCCAGCAGCTTAAGGGGGGGCTCTGGAAACACCATATATTTT.

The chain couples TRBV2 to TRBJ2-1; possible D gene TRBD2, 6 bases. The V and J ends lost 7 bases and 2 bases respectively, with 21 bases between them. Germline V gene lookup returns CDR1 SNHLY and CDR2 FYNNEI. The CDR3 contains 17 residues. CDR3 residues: CASTPRGSGNPYNEQFF. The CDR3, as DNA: TGTGCCAGCACCCCACGGGGTAGCGGAAACCCCTACAATGAGCAGTTCTTC.